This TCR beta chain was captured by sequencing in a study of T-cell memory formation after mild COVID-19. Study-level background: Largely, the TCR clusters proved donor specific. Regarding the study as a whole: Some SARS-CoV-2-responding clones were already detected in memory before infection.

V gave up 0 bases and J gave up 6 bases, with 18 bases separating them. The CDR3 is 17 amino acids. From germline, CDR1 is LGHDT and CDR2 YNNKEL (reference sequence). This clonotype was seen more than once but under ten times. Its specificity is unknown. 5'RACE primed at constant segments yielded TCR alpha and TCR beta cDNA libraries bearing sample barcodes and UMIs. TCRdb used MiXCR to reprocess the 5' RACE reads, holding one entry per CDR3 protein. The sample has under 550,000 distinct CDR3 sequences; about 20% are singletons. The sequence was collected from a man between 18 and 35 years old who had mild COVID-19 (a few samples of this study predate the infection). Cell type and time point are not known. The sequenced sample was PBMCs or a T cell subset sorted from them (not recorded which). The V call is TRBV3-1, the J call TRBJ2-1; the D is unclear. The CDR3 region is CASSQDLLPRWGNEQFF. CDR3 sequence (DNA): TGTGCCAGCAGCCAAGATCTCCTCCCCCGGTGGGGCAATGAGCAGTTCTTC.